This TCR beta chain derives from a study of vaccination and CD4 T cells after COVID-19. Study details: Convalescent individuals numbered four females and six males, two being Hispanic.

The CDR3 sequence is 11 residues long. Germline CDR1 SNHLY, CDR2 FYNNEI. Trimming left V 6 bases short and J 6 bases short, with 6 bases between. As for treatment: approximately nine-day PBMC culture with coronavirus spike peptide pools or control peptides (ViraFEST assay). On this clonotype: The antigen remains unidentified.

Oncomine TCR Beta short-read sequencing was applied to DNA from cultured CD4+ T cells. TCRdb independently ran MiXCR on the PCR reads; one entry per CDR3 protein. Of about 25,000 distinct CDR3 sequences detected, roughly 40% appear once; the ten largest clones hold about 7%. The gene calls are TRBV2 and TRBJ2-1; D gene ambiguous. The sequenced material came from CD4+ T cells from blood, cultured in vitro. This TCR came from a human donor who had recovered from COVID-19. In DNA form, the CDR3 reads TGTGCCAGCAGACAGTCCAATGAGCAGTTCTTC. Translation gives CASRQSNEQFF.